The T cell receptor beta chain under discussion was sequenced for a study of beta chain features in type 1 diabetes. Overall study: All of the samples together had some 110 million sorted cells examined.

The CDR3 runs to 14 residues. Trimming removed 5 bases from V and 0 bases from J, with 8 bases in between. Germline assignment: CDR1 SGHVS and CDR2 FQNEAQ. Points on this clone: Its antigen is currently unknown.

The authors reverse transcribed all of the isolated RNA, so sequencing captured expressed TCRB transcripts. Only in-frame clones appear in the TCRdb table, and some are missing; sequencing was by immunoSEQ multiplex PCR. The sample includes about 130,000 clones, about a tenth of them seen just once. One heparinised draw, averaging around 0.12 L, was taken per donor. Study-wide findings and caveats: Sequencing the cDNA could make cells with high TCR expression show up more than they should. A closer apparent resemblance between naive, central memory and Treg TCRB repertoires was seen in patients than in healthy donors.

J is TRBJ1-5 and V is TRBV7-8, with TRBD1 as a possible D gene (6 bases). The source is a man younger than 30 in good health. Material for sequencing was central memory CD4+ T cells from blood. The CDR3 DNA reads TGTGCCAGCAGCGGGACAAATAGCAATCAGCCCCAGCATTTT. The encoded protein is CASSGTNSNQPQHF.